These T cell receptor beta chains were read from a single sample in a study of T cell responses to AZD1222 COVID-19 vaccine. Measured with immunoSEQ multiplex PCR; TCRdb has only the in-frame clones, and not every one. The repertoire includes roughly 97,000 clones, about 89% of them detected once, and 2.5% to 4% sits in the top ten. The sample in question was peripheral blood, obtained 28 days after the second dose of the MenACWY control vaccine. The receptors were gathered from an adult who received the MenACWY meningococcal vaccine as a control. Each CDR3 is given with its conserved first and last residue. D genes are given only for firm matches. Clone size is not always given. Where it is, it says once, few, many or a class for expanded clones.

d_call	v_call	clone_size	j_call	cdr3_aa	cdr3_nt
-	TRBV19	once	TRBJ2-3	CASTPTHPDTQYF	TGTGCCAGTACCCCGACTCACCCAGATACGCAGTATTTT
TRBD1	TRBV28	-	TRBJ1-2	CASSPPDDRGHGYTF	TGTGCCAGCAGCCCTCCGGACGACAGGGGGCATGGCTACACCTTC
-	TRBV5-1	-	TRBJ2-1	CASSVTGTSYNEQFF	TGCGCCAGCAGCGTTACAGGGACGAGCTACAATGAGCAGTTCTTC
-	TRBV7-2	few	TRBJ2-5	CASSLWGETQYF	TGTGCCAGCAGCTTATGGGGCGAGACCCAGTACTTC
-	TRBV28	-	TRBJ1-3	CASSLAGRNTIYF	TGTGCCAGCAGTTTAGCAGGGAGAAACACCATATATTTT
TRBD2	TRBV7-2	-	TRBJ2-2	CASSLVGLGGTGELFF	TGTGCCAGCAGCTTAGTGGGACTAGGTGGCACCGGGGAGCTGTTTTTT
-	TRBV4-1	-	TRBJ1-3	CASSQAGGGSGNTIYF	TGCGCCAGCAGCCAAGCCGGCGGGGGCTCTGGAAACACCATATATTTT
-	TRBV24-1	-	TRBJ2-7	CATSDTGTSYEQYF	TGTGCCACCAGTGATACAGGAACCTCCTACGAGCAGTACTTC
TRBD1	TRBV7-2	-	TRBJ1-2	CASSSGQGRGGYTF	TGTGCCAGCAGCTCCGGACAGGGCAGGGGAGGCTACACCTTC
-	TRBV24-1	-	TRBJ2-2	CATSDRAGTVTGELFF	TGTGCCACCAGTGACCGAGCTGGGACGGTCACCGGGGAGCTGTTTTTT
-	TRBV6-2/TRBV6-3	-	TRBJ2-7	CASSYLGEQYF	TGTGCCAGCAGTTATTTGGGCGAGCAGTACTTC
TRBD1	TRBV7-2	-	TRBJ2-5	CASSSDRGLETQYF	TGTGCCAGCAGCTCGGACAGGGGTTTAGAGACCCAGTACTTC
-	TRBV7-2	few	TRBJ1-1	CASRPRGWGPSRDTEAFF	TGTGCCAGCAGACCCCGGGGTTGGGGCCCGTCAAGAGACACTGAAGCTTTCTTT
-	TRBV19	-	TRBJ1-4	CASSMPWTANEKLFF	TGTGCCAGTAGTATGCCTTGGACAGCCAATGAAAAACTGTTTTTT
-	TRBV24-1	-	TRBJ1-5	CATSAGKRPQHF	TGTGCCACCAGTGCCGGGAAACGGCCCCAGCATTTT
TRBD1	TRBV4-1	-	TRBJ1-6	CASSLDRGSPLHF	TGCGCCAGCAGCCTCGACAGGGGTTCACCCCTCCACTTT
-	TRBV6-5	-	TRBJ1-1	CASSYGGGINTEAFF	TGTGCCAGCAGTTACGGGGGGGGTATAAACACTGAAGCTTTCTTT
-	TRBV4-1	-	TRBJ1-5	CASSPDQVLPSQPQHF	TGCGCCAGCAGCCCAGATCAGGTTCTACCTAGTCAGCCCCAGCATTTT
TRBD2	TRBV24-1	once	TRBJ2-7	CATSLGQAGVYEQYF	TGTGCCACCAGCTTAGGACAAGCGGGGGTGTACGAGCAGTACTTC
-	TRBV5-8	-	TRBJ2-3	CASTPGTRARTDTQYF	TGTGCCAGCACCCCGGGGACCAGGGCCCGCACAGATACGCAGTATTTT
TRBD1	TRBV7-2	once	TRBJ1-2	CASSPPPGQANYGYTF	TGTGCCAGCAGCCCGCCTCCGGGACAGGCTAACTATGGCTACACCTTC
-	TRBV6-1	-	TRBJ2-5	CASSETRGSRAQYF	TGTGCCAGCAGTGAAACCAGGGGTTCTAGGGCCCAGTACTTC
-	TRBV19	-	TRBJ2-3	CASSAQGNTDTQYF	TGTGCCAGTAGTGCCCAGGGAAACACAGATACGCAGTATTTT
-	TRBV5-1	-	TRBJ2-2	CASSLDGGPGELFF	TGCGCCAGCAGCTTGGACGGGGGGCCCGGGGAGCTGTTTTTT
-	TRBV6-2/TRBV6-3	-	TRBJ2-5	CASSLSAQGTQYF	TGTGCCAGCAGTCTCTCAGCTCAAGGGACCCAGTACTTC
TRBD1	TRBV2	-	TRBJ1-5	CASSEVRGYNQPQHF	TGTGCCAGCAGTGAGGTCAGGGGGTACAATCAGCCCCAGCATTTT
TRBD2	TRBV7-2	-	TRBJ2-2	CASSLAPGLGVGELFF	TGTGCCAGCAGCTTAGCCCCGGGACTAGGGGTCGGGGAGCTGTTTTTT
-	TRBV7-2	-	TRBJ1-2	CASSSWPGGVTYGYTF	TGTGCCAGCAGCTCGTGGCCTGGGGGGGTCACATATGGCTACACCTTC
TRBD1	TRBV6-2/TRBV6-3	-	TRBJ1-1	CASSAGTGVEAFF	TGTGCCAGCAGTGCCGGGACAGGAGTGGAAGCTTTCTTT
-	TRBV3-1/TRBV3-2	-	TRBJ2-1	CASSQDLTRGEQFF	TGTGCCAGCAGCCAAGATCTGACTCGGGGTGAGCAGTTCTTC
-	TRBV19	-	TRBJ1-2	CASSTRRDYTF	TGTGCCAGTAGTACGCGGAGGGACTACACCTTC
-	TRBV5-1	-	TRBJ2-6	CASTGPDSSGANVLTF	TGCGCCAGCACGGGACCCGATTCCTCTGGGGCCAACGTCCTGACTTTC
-	TRBV5-5	-	TRBJ2-7	CASSLRGENKVYEQYF	TGTGCCAGCAGCTTGAGAGGGGAAAATAAGGTCTACGAGCAGTACTTC
-	TRBV25-1	-	TRBJ1-5	CASSEFGLEQPQHF	TGTGCCAGCAGTGAATTTGGGTTGGAACAGCCCCAGCATTTT
-	TRBV7-9	-	TRBJ2-5	CASSFGRRETQYF	TGTGCCAGCAGCTTCGGGCGAAGAGAGACCCAGTACTTC
-	TRBV5-1	-	TRBJ1-2	CASSLEGRAYGYTF	TGCGCCAGCAGCTTGGAGGGCAGGGCATATGGCTACACCTTC
TRBD1	TRBV5-1	-	TRBJ1-5	CASSEDRGVNQPQHF	TGCGCCAGCAGCGAGGACAGGGGTGTTAATCAGCCCCAGCATTTT
TRBD2	TRBV6-5	-	TRBJ2-2	CASSSLAGGNTGELFF	TGTGCCAGCAGTTCCCTAGCGGGGGGGAACACCGGGGAGCTGTTTTTT
TRBD1	TRBV13	-	TRBJ2-5	CASSLTGQGRETQYF	TGTGCCAGCAGTCTCACAGGACAGGGGCGAGAGACCCAGTACTTC
TRBD1	TRBV18	-	TRBJ1-1	CASSPDRVGTEAFF	TGTGCCAGCTCACCAGACAGGGTAGGAACTGAAGCTTTCTTT
-	TRBV3-1/TRBV3-2	-	TRBJ2-1	CASSPTAGGIEQFF	TGTGCCAGCAGCCCCACAGCGGGCGGGATTGAGCAGTTCTTC
-	TRBV10-2	-	TRBJ2-3	CASRDQTDTQYF	TGCGCCAGCAGAGACCAAACAGATACGCAGTATTTT
-	TRBV2	once	TRBJ2-3	CASIQAETDTQYF	TGTGCCAGCATTCAAGCGGAGACAGATACGCAGTATTTT
-	TRBV4-2	-	TRBJ2-3	CASSQVGGGPTDTQYF	TGTGCCAGCAGCCAAGTTGGCGGGGGCCCCACAGATACGCAGTATTTT
-	TRBV15	-	TRBJ2-6	CATSRGDSQGVLTF	TGTGCCACCAGCAGAGGGGATTCTCAGGGCGTCCTGACTTTC
-	TRBV7-9	-	TRBJ1-3	CASSRRQTDSGNTIYF	TGTGCCAGCAGCAGAAGACAGACAGACTCTGGAAACACCATATATTTT